This entry concerns a single T cell receptor beta chain. Its cognate antigen is unknown. This record comes from a study of T cells in Graves' hyperthyroidism and ophthalmopathy. CDR1 and CDR2 from the germline V gene are SEHNR and FQNEAQ (reference sequence). J lost 6 bases, V lost 5 bases, and 11 bases had no gene match. This CDR3 is built from 15 residues. The study, taken as a whole, reports: Patients with ophthalmopathy were separated from those with stable hyperthyroidism by a 13 V-J model.

Amplified TCR beta CDR3 regions derived from RNA transcripts. TCR CDR3 regions were first amplified by RT-PCR with HTBI primers. TCRdb redid the calling of the multiplex PCR reads with MiXCR, one entry per CDR3 protein. There are approximately 260,000 distinct CDR3 sequences in the sample; roughly 15% occur only once, and around 31% lies in the top ten. The sample taken for sequencing was blood. V is TRBV7-9 and J is TRBJ2-7; 9 nucleotides agree with TRBD1. The source is a woman between 45 and 65 years old with Graves' hyperthyroidism that later progressed to Graves' ophthalmopathy. In nucleotides, the CDR3 is TGTGCCAGCAGCCGCCGGGACAGGGACTATCGCGAGCAGTACTTC. It specifies CASSRRDRDYREQYF.